This T cell receptor beta chain came from a study of neurological immune-mediated disorders. Each CDR3 protein gets one entry after TCRdb re-called the 5' RACE reads with MiXCR. Among about 40,000 distinct CDR3 sequences listed, 2.5% were seen once. The CDR3 extends over 15 amino acids. The germline gives CDR1 MNHEY, CDR2 SVGAGI. With 5 bases removed from V and 0 bases from J, the gap between germline ends came to 13 bases. This clonotype was found many times. What it binds is not known. Study-wide results and caveats: Neither clinical nor MRI features showed any association with the multiple sclerosis repertoire cluster, and the authors stated that larger cohorts are needed.

Unsorted libraries were derived from 2 million PBMCs stored at -80 C. The receptor's source is a man aged 50 to 60 with multiple sclerosis. The chain carries TRBV6-5 and TRBJ1-2; a weak D match, TRBD1 (5 bases). Sequencing was done on a sample of PBMCs. Here the CDR3 DNA reads TGTGCCAGCAGTCCGTCTGTGGGGGCTAACTATGGCTACACCTTC. Translating gives CASSPSVGANYGYTF.